This passage covers 28 T cell receptor beta chains from one sample sequenced in a study of blood T cells in healthy people across ages. Combining a sample-barcoded 5' primer with a J-beta primer mix, a second PCR ran for about 6 to 11 cycles. TCRdb itself ran the 5' RACE reads through MiXCR, one entry per CDR3 protein. This sample has more than 1 million distinct CDR3 sequences, with under 45% found just once. The sample comprised blood. The receptors come from a woman aged 60-75 years in good health.

CDR3 sequence: CSVGTGSDYGYTF. CDR3 nucleotide sequence: TGCAGCGTTGGGACAGGGTCGGACTATGGCTACACCTTC. This sequence joins TRBV29-1 and TRBJ1-2; 8 bases match TRBD1. In germline, CDR1 is SQVTM, CDR2 ANQGSEA. Trimming removed 4 bases from V and 3 bases from J; junction bases left unmatched: 4. CDR3 size: 13 residues.

This clonotype was recorded only once. J is TRBJ2-1 and V is TRBV6-1; 7 bases are a match to TRBD1. TRBJ2-7 explains the end of the DNA better; the J call may be wrong. CDR3 length: 14 amino acids. Germline loops: CDR1 MNHNS, CDR2 SASEGT. For the CDR3, the DNA is TGTGCCAGCAGGGACAGGATGTCCTACAATGAGCAGTACTTC. This gives the protein CASRDRMSYNEQYF.

This clonotype was recorded a few times. V and J are TRBV5-1 and TRBJ2-7; D gene ambiguous. Trimming took off 3 bases at V and 3 bases at J, with 10 bases between the two ends. The V gene's germline CDR1 is SGHRS and CDR2 YFSETQ. The CDR3 contains 13 residues. CDR3 DNA: TGCGCCAGCAGCTCCCTGGGTCGCTACGAGCAGTACTTC. It codes for CASSSLGRYEQYF. The complete variable domain, with remaining parts taken from reference TRBV5-1 and TRBJ2-7, reads KAGVTQTPRYLIKTRGQQVTLSCSPISGHRSVSWYQQTPGQGLQFLFEYFSETQRNKGNFPGRFSGRQFSNSRSEMNVSTLELGDSALYLCASSSLGRYEQYFGPGTRLTVT.

This chain joins TRBV18 and TRBJ1-4, with a weak D call TRBD1 (5 bases). V gave up 2 bases and J gave up 1 base, with 11 bases separating them. There are 16 residues in the CDR3. Looked up from germline, CDR1 is KGHSH and CDR2 is LQKENI. CDR3 loop: CASSPTRQKTNEKLFF. The CDR3 DNA is TGTGCCAGCTCACCAACTCGACAGAAAACTAATGAAAAACTGTTTTTT.

This chain connects TRBV14 to TRBJ2-4; 7 positions agree with TRBD2. Near its end, the DNA agrees better with TRBJ2-7, so the J call may be wrong. The germline CDR1 and CDR2 sequences are SGHDN and FVKESK. The CDR3 covers 14 residues. CDR3 nucleotides: TGTGCCAGCAGCCCTAGGGTAGCGGGTTACGAGCAGTACTTC. Its protein product is CASSPRVAGYEQYF.

This clonotype was detected many times. The chain combines TRBV6-2 or TRBV6-3 with TRBJ2-7; unclear D gene. Trimming shortened V by 0 bases and J by 7 bases, and 10 bases separated the two germline ends. CDR3 length: 13 amino acids. CDR1 and CDR2 (germline): MNHEY, SVGEGT. The CDR3: CASSYSERDEQYF. CDR3 DNA sequence: TGTGCCAGCAGTTACTCGGAAAGAGATGAGCAGTACTTC.

The V gene is TRBV12-3 or TRBV12-4, the J gene TRBJ1-5; 10 bases are a match to TRBD1. The CDR3 is 15 amino acids. With 5 bases clipped from V and 6 bases from J, the junction kept 7 bases outside the gene matches. The CDR3 region has the DNA TGTGCCAGCAGTCCAACCGGGACAGGGGTTCAGCCCCAGCATTTT. As protein: CASSPTGTGVQPQHF.

This clonotype showed up just a few times. V gene TRBV28 combines with J gene TRBJ2-7; 7 bases line up with TRBD2. The germline V gene encodes CDR1 MDHEN and CDR2 SYDVKM. V was clipped by 5 bases and J by 7 bases; unmatched bases: 14. The CDR3 spans 15 residues. The CDR3 DNA reads TGTGCCAGCAGTCCCACCGGGGCTCGCGGGAGAGAGCAGTACTTC. Its protein is CASSPTGARGREQYF.

This clonotype was found many times. V usage is TRBV7-9 and J usage is TRBJ1-2; 8 nucleotides agree with TRBD1. The CDR3 is made up of 14 amino acids. The germline CDR1 and CDR2 sequences are SEHNR and FQNEAQ (reference sequence). The trim removed 4 bases at V and 3 bases at J, leaving 4 bases unmatched. CDR3 region: CASSSTGADYGYTF. The CDR3 DNA is TGTGCCAGCAGCTCGACAGGGGCGGACTATGGCTACACCTTC.

This chain joins TRBV9 and TRBJ2-7, with D perhaps TRBD1 or TRBD2 (5 bases each). The DNA end lines up better with TRBJ2-4; the J call may be wrong. Germline V gene lookup returns CDR1 SGDLS and CDR2 YYNGEE. The CDR3 consists of 17 residues. CDR3 in DNA: TGTGCCAGCAGCGTAGGGGGACCCCAGGTGGGCAAAAACATTCAGTACTTC. The encoded protein is CASSVGGPQVGKNIQYF.

The CDR3 loop is CASSKAGGMDRKGEQYF. CDR3 bases: TGTGCCAGCAGCAAAGCGGGGGGGATGGACAGAAAGGGCGAGCAGTACTTC. This sequence joins TRBV21-1 and TRBJ2-7; TRBD1 is the table's D call and was not checked against the DNA. TRBV21-1 is an annotated pseudogene. The CDR3 totals 17 residues.

In this sample, this clonotype turned up a few times. V usage is TRBV18 and J usage is TRBJ2-5; D is undetermined. The CDR3 is made up of 15 amino acids. Trimming took off 0 bases at V and 4 bases at J, with 12 bases between the two ends. Germline CDR1 and CDR2: KGHSH and LQKENI. CDR3 DNA: TGTGCCAGCTCACCACCTGATGGGTCACGAGAGACCCAGTACTTC. This gives the protein CASSPPDGSRETQYF.

This clonotype has only a few counts. The V gene is TRBV3-1, the J gene TRBJ2-1; possible D gene TRBD2, 6 bases. The V and J ends lost 6 bases and 8 bases respectively, with 8 bases between them. The germline V gene has CDR1 LGHDT and CDR2 YNNKEL (reference sequence). This CDR3 is 11 amino acids long. Here the CDR3 reads CASRRLDEQFF. CDR3 DNA: TGTGCCAGCAGGAGACTAGATGAGCAGTTCTTC.

A note on this clonotype: Mismatch with germline at one junction end may stem from a read error. V is TRBV20-1 and J is TRBJ2-1; 10 bases are a match to TRBD2. The CDR3 is 16 amino acids. Germline assignment: CDR1 DFQATT and CDR2 SNEGSKA (reference sequence). The CDR3 DNA follows: TGCAGTGCACTAAGGGGGACTAGCGCCTTATACAATGGGCAGTTCTTC. Its translation: CSALRGTSALYNGQFF.

This chain joins TRBV7-9 and TRBJ2-5; 9 bases fit TRBD1. The trim removed 5 bases at V and 2 bases at J, leaving 6 bases unmatched. CDR3 length equals 15 residues. Germline V lookup: CDR1 SEHNR, CDR2 FQNEAQ (reference sequence). CDR3 DNA sequence: TGTGCCAGCAGCACTGGGACAGGGCCGCAAGAGACCCAGTACTTC. It translates to CASSTGTGPQETQYF.

This clonotype was counted a few times. This sequence joins TRBV5-1 and TRBJ2-7, with 10 bases matching TRBD2. Germline lookup yields CDR1 SGHRS and CDR2 YFSETQ. The CDR3 sequence is 17 residues long. Trimming at V came to 0 bases and at J to 5 bases, leaving 11 bases not matched to a gene. The CDR3 region has the DNA TGCGCCAGCAGCTTGGGTGCTAGCGGGAGACATGGCGACGAGCAGTACTTC. The encoded protein is CASSLGASGRHGDEQYF.

The V call is TRBV10-3, the J call TRBJ2-3; tentatively, D is TRBD1 (7 bases). V gave up 10 bases and J gave up 4 bases, with 27 bases separating them. This CDR3 is built from 17 residues. The germline V gene has CDR1 ENHRY and CDR2 SYGVKD. As DNA, the CDR3 is TGTGCCAGCCGGGACTCATTAGGGGGCCTCGAGCCAGATACGCAGTATTTT. Residues: CASRDSLGGLEPDTQYF.

The V call is TRBV29-1, the J call TRBJ1-6; 9 bases match TRBD1. The CDR3 extends over 14 amino acids. J gave up 7 bases and V 6 bases, and 7 bases lay outside the gene matches. Germline V CDR1 and CDR2: SQVTM, ANQGSEA. The CDR3 protein is CSVAYTGGNSPLHF. For the CDR3, the DNA is TGCAGCGTAGCCTACACAGGGGGCAATTCACCCCTCCACTTT.

This clonotype was observed a few times. This rearrangement joins TRBV20-1 to TRBJ2-5; D uncertain. Germline V gene sequence: CDR1 DFQATT, CDR2 SNEGSKA (reference sequence). V was clipped by 1 base and J by 11 bases, with 23 bases between them. The CDR3 spans 15 residues. The CDR3 protein is CSARVAQGWTGEQYF. CDR3 bases: TGCAGTGCTAGAGTCGCGCAAGGATGGACCGGAGAGCAGTACTTC.

The V gene is TRBV28, the J gene TRBJ1-2; TRBD1 is a possible D gene (5 bases). Germline values: CDR1 MDHEN, CDR2 SYDVKM. Trimming left V 10 bases short and J 5 bases short, with 17 bases between. The CDR3 is made up of 13 amino acids. Here the CDR3 DNA reads TGTGCCACCAGCGGGGAGAGGGGATATGGCTACACCTTC. Translating gives CATSGERGYGYTF.

The chain joins TRBV4-1 to TRBJ2-7; the D gene is possibly TRBD1 (6 bases). Deletions cut 0 bases from V and 7 bases from J, with 19 bases between. Germline V gene data show CDR1 as MGHRA and CDR2 as YSYEKL. This CDR3 comprises 16 residues. The CDR3 region is CASSQEPGQGFREQYF. Here the CDR3 DNA reads TGCGCCAGCAGCCAAGAACCGGGGCAGGGGTTTCGGGAGCAGTACTTC.

The chain has TRBV7-2 and TRBJ1-1; TRBD1 might be the D (6 bases). The V gene's germline CDR1 is SGHTA and CDR2 FQGNSA. The CDR3 covers 14 residues. V was clipped by 6 bases and J by 3 bases, with 14 bases between them. The CDR3 nucleotides read TGTGCCAGCAGAGTTCAAGGGGGGGACACTGAAGCTTTCTTT. This translates into CASRVQGGDTEAFF.

This sequence joins TRBV6-1 and TRBJ2-1; D is possibly TRBD1 (5 bases). Germline-derived CDR1 and CDR2 are MNHNS and SASEGT. The CDR3 is made up of 17 amino acids. Trimming shortened V by 7 bases and J by 3 bases, and 22 bases separated the two germline ends. CDR3 residues: CASNPGHTGQIYNEQFF. DNA for the CDR3: TGTGCCAGCAACCCCGGCCACACAGGTCAAATCTACAATGAGCAGTTCTTC.

The table lists this clonotype with a few counts. The CDR3 protein is CASSQEASDSYEQYF. CDR3 nucleotide sequence: TGTGCCAGCAGCCAAGAGGCTAGCGACTCCTACGAGCAGTACTTC. V is TRBV4-2 and J is TRBJ2-7, with a tentative D call TRBD2 (6 bases). Germline V lookup: CDR1 LGHNA, CDR2 YNFKEQ. This CDR3 has 15 residues. V dropped 0 bases and J dropped 0 bases, with 9 bases sitting between them.

This chain connects TRBV27 to TRBJ2-7; 10 bases are shared with TRBD1. Germline loops: CDR1 MNHEY, CDR2 SMNVEV (reference sequence). The CDR3 consists of 13 residues. J was trimmed by 7 bases and V by 10 bases; bases with no gene match: 10. CDR3 bases: TGTGCCACCCAGACAGGGGGCATGGGAGAGCAGTACTTC. Translation: CATQTGGMGEQYF.

The chain employs TRBV4-2 and TRBJ2-7; possibly TRBD2 for D (5 bases). This CDR3 has 17 amino acids. Germline CDR1 reads LGHNA; CDR2 reads YNFKEQ. V gave up 0 bases and J gave up 2 bases, with 17 bases separating them. CDR3 in amino acids: CASSQDFSGKSPYEQYF. The CDR3 DNA sequence: TGTGCCAGCAGCCAAGATTTCAGCGGTAAAAGTCCCTACGAGCAGTACTTC.

This rearrangement joins TRBV29-1 to TRBJ2-7; the D gene is possibly TRBD1 (7 bases). V was shortened by 7 bases and J by 3 bases, with 13 bases between the two germline ends. CDR1 SQVTM and CDR2 ANQGSEA come from the germline V gene. The CDR3 is made up of 12 amino acids. The CDR3 DNA sequence: TGCAGCGGGGGGGACAGTTACTACGAGCAGTACTTC. This translates into CSGGDSYYEQYF.

The chain combines TRBV11-2 with TRBJ2-1; perhaps TRBD1 as D (7 bases). This CDR3 has 15 residues. Germline lookup yields CDR1 SGHAT and CDR2 FQNNGV. The V and J ends lost 6 bases and 8 bases respectively, with 20 bases between them. The CDR3: CASRPLAEGAHEQFF. The CDR3 DNA follows: TGTGCCAGCAGACCCCTGGCGGAGGGGGCCCATGAGCAGTTCTTC. Filled out from reference TRBV11-2 and TRBJ2-1, the complete variable domain reads EAGVAQSPRYKIIEKRQSVAFWCNPISGHATLYWYQQILGQGPKLLIQFQNNGVVDDSQLPKDRFSAERLKGVDSTLKIQPAKLEDSAVYLCASRPLAEGAHEQFFGPGTRLTVL.